This TCR beta chain derives from a study of OX40 agonist ivuxolimab in advanced cancers. Only in-frame clones appear in the TCRdb table, and some are missing; sequencing was by immunoSEQ multiplex PCR. The sample contains tens of thousands of clones, approximately 78% of which appear only once. Germline values: CDR1 SGHDT, CDR2 YYEEEE. This CDR3 comprises 13 residues. Trimming cost V 1 base and J 4 bases, with 8 bases left between them. The sample was CD4+ or CD8+ T cells sorted from blood, taken in a trial of the OX40 agonist ivuxolimab. The chain joins TRBV5-6 to TRBJ1-2; no firm D call. The origin of this receptor is an adult with an advanced solid tumor such as melanoma, head and neck, liver or kidney cancer. The CDR3 region has the DNA TGTGCCAGCAGCTTGATCCCTAGCTATGGCTACACCTTC. Its translation is CASSLIPSYGYTF.